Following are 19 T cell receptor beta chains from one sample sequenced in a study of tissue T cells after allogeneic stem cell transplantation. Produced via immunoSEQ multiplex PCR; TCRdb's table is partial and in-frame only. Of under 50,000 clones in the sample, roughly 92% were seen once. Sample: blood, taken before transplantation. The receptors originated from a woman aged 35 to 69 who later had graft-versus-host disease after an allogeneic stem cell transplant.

The CDR3 here is CASSFEGAGNTEAFF. CDR3 nucleotides: TGTGCCAGCAGTTTCGAGGGGGCAGGGAACACTGAAGCTTTCTTT. The genes are TRBV27 and TRBJ1-1; TRBD1 agrees at 7 bases. CDR3 length: 15 residues. Germline V gives CDR1 MNHEY, CDR2 SMNVEV (reference sequence). Trimming cost V 3 bases and J 1 base; bases outside gene matches: 5.

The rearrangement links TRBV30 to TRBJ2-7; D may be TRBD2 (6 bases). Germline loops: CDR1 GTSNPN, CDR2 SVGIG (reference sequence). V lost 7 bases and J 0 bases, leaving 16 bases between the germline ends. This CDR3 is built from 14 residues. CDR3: CASSSGDFSYEQYF. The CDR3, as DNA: TGTGCCTCCTCCTCGGGGGACTTCTCCTACGAGCAGTACTTC.

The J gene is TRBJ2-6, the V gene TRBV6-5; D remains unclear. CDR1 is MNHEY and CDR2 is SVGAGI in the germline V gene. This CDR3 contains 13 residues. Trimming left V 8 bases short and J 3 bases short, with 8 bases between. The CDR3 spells CASLPLGANVLTF. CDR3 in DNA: TGTGCCAGCCTCCCCCTTGGGGCCAACGTCCTGACTTTC.

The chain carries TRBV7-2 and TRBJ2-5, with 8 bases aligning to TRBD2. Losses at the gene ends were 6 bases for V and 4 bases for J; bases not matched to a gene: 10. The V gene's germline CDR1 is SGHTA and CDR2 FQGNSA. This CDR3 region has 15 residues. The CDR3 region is CASRRRNGRGETQYF. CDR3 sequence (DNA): TGTGCCAGCAGAAGGCGGAACGGGAGGGGAGAGACCCAGTACTTC. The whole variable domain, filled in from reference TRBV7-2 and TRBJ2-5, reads GAGVSQSPSNKVTEKGKDVELRCDPISGHTALYWYRQSLGQGLEFLIYFQGNSAPDKSGLPSDRFSAERTGGSVSTLTIQRTQQEDSAVYLCASRRRNGRGETQYFGPGTRLLVL.

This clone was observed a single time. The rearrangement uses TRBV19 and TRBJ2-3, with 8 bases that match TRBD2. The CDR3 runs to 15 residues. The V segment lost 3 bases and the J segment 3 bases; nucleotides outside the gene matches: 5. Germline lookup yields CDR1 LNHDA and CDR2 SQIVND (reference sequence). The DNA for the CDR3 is TGTGCCAGTAGTATCCCCAGCGGGAGTACAGATACGCAGTATTTT. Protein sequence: CASSIPSGSTDTQYF.

CDR3 sequence: CASSWLGGTNEKLFF. In DNA form, the CDR3 reads TGTGCCAGTAGCTGGCTCGGGGGCACTAATGAAAAACTGTTTTTT. The chain carries TRBV19 and TRBJ1-4; maybe TRBD1 (6 bases). This CDR3 spans 15 amino acids. V was pared by 6 bases and J by 2 bases, with 13 bases between. From germline, CDR1 is LNHDA and CDR2 SQIVND (reference sequence). The full variable domain, rest sourced from reference TRBV19 and TRBJ1-4, is DGGITQSPKYLFRKEGQNVTLSCEQNLNHDAMYWYRQDPGQGLRLIYYSQIVNDFQKGDIAEGYSVSREKKESFPLTVTSAQKNPTAFYLCASSWLGGTNEKLFFGSGTQLSVL.

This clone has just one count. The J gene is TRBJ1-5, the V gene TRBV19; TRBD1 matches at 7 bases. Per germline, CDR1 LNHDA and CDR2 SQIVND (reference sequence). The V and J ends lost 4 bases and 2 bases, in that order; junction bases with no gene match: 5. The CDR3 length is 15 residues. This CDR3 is CASSTRQGGNQPQHF. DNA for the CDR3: TGTGCCAGTAGTACCCGACAGGGCGGCAATCAGCCCCAGCATTTT.

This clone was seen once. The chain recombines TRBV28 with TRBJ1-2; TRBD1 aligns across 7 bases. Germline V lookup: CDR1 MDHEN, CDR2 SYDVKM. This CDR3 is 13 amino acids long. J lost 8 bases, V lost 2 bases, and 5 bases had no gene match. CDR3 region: CASSLTQGRGYTF. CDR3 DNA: TGTGCCAGCAGTTTAACACAGGGGCGAGGCTACACCTTC.

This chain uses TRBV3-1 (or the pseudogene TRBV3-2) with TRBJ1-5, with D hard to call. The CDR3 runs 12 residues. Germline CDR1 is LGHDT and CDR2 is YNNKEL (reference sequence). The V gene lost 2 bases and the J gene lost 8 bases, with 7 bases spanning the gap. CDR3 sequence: CASSQRGKPQHF. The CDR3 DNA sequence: TGTGCCAGCAGCCAACGAGGTAAGCCCCAGCATTTT.

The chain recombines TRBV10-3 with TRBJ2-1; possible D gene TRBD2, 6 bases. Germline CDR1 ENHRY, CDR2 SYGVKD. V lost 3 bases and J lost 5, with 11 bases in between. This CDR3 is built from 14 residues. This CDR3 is CAISDRGSNNEQFF. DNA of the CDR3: TGTGCCATCAGTGACCGGGGGAGTAACAATGAGCAGTTCTTC.

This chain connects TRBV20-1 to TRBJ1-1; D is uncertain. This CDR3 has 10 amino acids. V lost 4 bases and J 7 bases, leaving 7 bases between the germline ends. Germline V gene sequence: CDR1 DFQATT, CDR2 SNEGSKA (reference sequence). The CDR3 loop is CSAKVFEAFF. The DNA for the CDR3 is TGCAGTGCTAAAGTCTTTGAAGCTTTCTTT.

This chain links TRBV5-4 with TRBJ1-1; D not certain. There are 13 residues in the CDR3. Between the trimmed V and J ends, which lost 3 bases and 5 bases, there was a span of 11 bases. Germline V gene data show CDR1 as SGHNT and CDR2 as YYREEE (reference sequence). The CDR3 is CASSYLAHTEAFF. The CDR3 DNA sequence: TGTGCCAGCAGCTACTTGGCCCATACTGAAGCTTTCTTT.

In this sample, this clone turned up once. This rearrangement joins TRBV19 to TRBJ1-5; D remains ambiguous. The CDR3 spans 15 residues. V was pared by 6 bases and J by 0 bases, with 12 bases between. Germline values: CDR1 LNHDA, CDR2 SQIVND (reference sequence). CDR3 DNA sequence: TGTGCCAGTAGCGATGGGCGTTATAGCAATCAGCCCCAGCATTTT. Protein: CASSDGRYSNQPQHF.

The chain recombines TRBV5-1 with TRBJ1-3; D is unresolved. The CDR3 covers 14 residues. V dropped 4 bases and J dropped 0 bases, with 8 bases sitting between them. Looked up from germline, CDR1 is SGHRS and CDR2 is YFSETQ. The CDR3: CASSPAASGNTIYF. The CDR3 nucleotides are TGCGCCAGCAGCCCCGCGGCCTCTGGAAACACCATATATTTT.

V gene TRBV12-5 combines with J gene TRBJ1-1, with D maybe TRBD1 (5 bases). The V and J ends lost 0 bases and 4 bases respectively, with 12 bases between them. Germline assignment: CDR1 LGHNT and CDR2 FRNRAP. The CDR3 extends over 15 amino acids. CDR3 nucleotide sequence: TGTGCTAGTGGTTTGGTTCAGGGAGGAGCCACTGAAGCTTTCTTT. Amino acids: CASGLVQGGATEAFF.

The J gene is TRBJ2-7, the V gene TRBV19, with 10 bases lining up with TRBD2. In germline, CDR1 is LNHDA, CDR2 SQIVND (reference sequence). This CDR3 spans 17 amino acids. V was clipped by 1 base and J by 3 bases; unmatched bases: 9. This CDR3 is CASSIGGSGRFYYEQYF. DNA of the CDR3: TGTGCCAGTAGTATAGGCGGTAGCGGGAGGTTTTACTACGAGCAGTACTTC.

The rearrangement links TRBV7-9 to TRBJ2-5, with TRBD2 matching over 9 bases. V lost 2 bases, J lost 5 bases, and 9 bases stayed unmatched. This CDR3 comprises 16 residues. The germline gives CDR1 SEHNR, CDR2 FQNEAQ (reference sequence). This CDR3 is CASSLKAGGQSETQYF. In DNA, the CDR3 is TGTGCCAGCAGCTTAAAGGCGGGAGGGCAATCGGAGACCCAGTACTTC.

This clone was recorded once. The CDR3 is CASSQEIGGEETQYF. CDR3 DNA: TGCGCCAGCAGCCAAGAGATAGGGGGCGAGGAGACCCAGTACTTC. The J gene is TRBJ2-5, the V gene TRBV4-3; 7 positions match TRBD1. Losses at the gene ends were 0 bases for V and 5 bases for J; bases not matched to a gene: 6. Germline-derived CDR1 and CDR2 are LGHNA and YSLEER. The CDR3 has 15 residues.

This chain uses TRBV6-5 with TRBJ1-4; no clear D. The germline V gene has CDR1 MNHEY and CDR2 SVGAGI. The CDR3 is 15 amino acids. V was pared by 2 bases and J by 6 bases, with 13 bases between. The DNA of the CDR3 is TGTGCCAGCAGTTACCAATCCGGGAGTGATGAAAAACTGTTTTTT. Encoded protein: CASSYQSGSDEKLFF.